This is a list of T cell receptor beta chains from one sample in a study of T-cell memory formation after mild COVID-19. TCRdb reanalysed the 5' RACE reads using MiXCR and keeps one entry per CDR3 protein. The data contain about 320,000 distinct CDR3 sequences, roughly an eighth of them singletons. Sequencing used PBMCs or a T cell subset sorted from them (not recorded which). These receptors were collected from a man aged 18 to 29 who had mild COVID-19 (a few samples of this study predate the infection). Cell type and time point are not known. Each CDR3 is given with its conserved first and last residue. A D gene is named only where the DNA matches it firmly. The size of a clone is reported for some rows only, either as once, few or many, or as a class for expanded clones.

V: TRBV4-3
D: NA
J: TRBJ1-4
size: once
DNA: TGCGCCAGCAGCCAAGTTCCCTCTGGGGCAGGGGAAAAACTGTTTTTT
CDR3: CASSQVPSGAGEKLFF

V: TRBV5-1
D: NA
J: TRBJ2-3
size: many
DNA: TGCGCCAGCAGCAGTGGGGAAGGCACAGATACGCAGTATTTT
CDR3: CASSSGEGTDTQYF

V: TRBV11-2
D: NA
J: TRBJ2-2
size: many
DNA: TGTGCCAGCAGCCCGCGACTAAACACCGGGGAGCTGTTTTTT
CDR3: CASSPRLNTGELFF

V: TRBV6-2/TRBV6-3
D: NA
J: TRBJ2-3
size: NA
DNA: TGTGCCAGCAGTTTACTCGAATCACTTACGCAGTATTTT
CDR3: CASSLLESLTQYF

V: TRBV6-1
D: TRBD2
J: TRBJ2-5
size: NA
DNA: TGTGCCAGCAAAGAGCGGGGGAGCCAAGAGACCCAGTACTTC
CDR3: CASKERGSQETQYF

V: TRBV19
D: NA
J: TRBJ1-1
size: many
DNA: TGTGCCAGTACGGACACCATTAACACTGAAGCTTTCTTT
CDR3: CASTDTINTEAFF

V: TRBV12-3/TRBV12-4
D: NA
J: TRBJ1-2
size: NA
DNA: TGTGCCAGCAGTTTAATGGTATCCTATGGCTACACCTTC
CDR3: CASSLMVSYGYTF

V: TRBV4-1
D: NA
J: TRBJ2-3
size: few
DNA: TGCGCCAGCAGCTACAGGTTTAACACAGATACGCAGTATTTT
CDR3: CASSYRFNTDTQYF

V: TRBV7-2
D: NA
J: TRBJ2-7
size: NA
DNA: TGTGCCAGCAGTCAATCCTTGGGCCGCTCCTACGAGCAGTACTTC
CDR3: CASSQSLGRSYEQYF

V: TRBV5-1
D: TRBD2
J: TRBJ2-1
size: many
DNA: TGCGCCAGCAGCACCGGGGGGATTTACAATGAGCAGTTCTTC
CDR3: CASSTGGIYNEQFF

V: TRBV20-1
D: NA
J: TRBJ1-4
size: NA
DNA: TGCAGTGCTTGGACACAGGAAAAACTGTTTTTT
CDR3: CSAWTQEKLFF

V: TRBV11-2
D: NA
J: TRBJ2-3
size: many
DNA: TGTGCCAGCAGCTTCACGGGGGCAGATACGCAGTATTTT
CDR3: CASSFTGADTQYF

V: TRBV11-2
D: TRBD1
J: TRBJ1-4
size: NA
DNA: TGTGCCAGCACCCAGGACAGGGGTAATGAAAAACTGTTTTTT
CDR3: CASTQDRGNEKLFF

V: TRBV20-1
D: NA
J: TRBJ1-1
size: few
DNA: TGCAGTGCTATCCAGGAAGCTGAAGCTTTCTTT
CDR3: CSAIQEAEAFF

V: TRBV5-1
D: NA
J: TRBJ2-2
size: few
DNA: TGCGCCAGCAGCGCCCGAGGGGCCGGGGAGCTGTTTTTT
CDR3: CASSARGAGELFF

V: TRBV9
D: NA
J: TRBJ2-6
size: NA
DNA: TGTGCCTCGTCCTATTTGGGGGGCTCTGGGGCCAACGTCCTGACTTTC
CDR3: CASSYLGGSGANVLTF

V: TRBV12-3/TRBV12-4
D: TRBD2
J: TRBJ2-3
size: NA
DNA: TGTGCCAGCAGTCCCTGGACTAGCGGGGGTGCAGATACGCAGTATTTT
CDR3: CASSPWTSGGADTQYF

V: TRBV20-1
D: TRBD2
J: TRBJ2-2
size: many
DNA: TGCAGTGCTAAAGGCTCTAGCGGGGACACCGGGGAGCTGTTTTTT
CDR3: CSAKGSSGDTGELFF

V: TRBV9
D: TRBD1
J: TRBJ2-3
size: NA
DNA: TGTGCCAGCAGCGTAGCTCTGACTCTAGGGGGCCCAGATACGCAGTATTTT
CDR3: CASSVALTLGGPDTQYF

V: TRBV6-5
D: NA
J: TRBJ2-3
size: few
DNA: TGTGCCTCCCGGGATCCGACTGTGGGACTTGACACGGATACGCAGTATTTT
CDR3: CASRDPTVGLDTDTQYF

V: TRBV7-9
D: NA
J: TRBJ1-2
size: NA
DNA: TGTGCCAGCAGCTGGGGGGTGGCCTATGGCTACACCTTC
CDR3: CASSWGVAYGYTF

V: TRBV6-1
D: NA
J: TRBJ2-1
size: few
DNA: TGTGCCAGCAGTGTAGCTTATGAGCAGTTCTTC
CDR3: CASSVAYEQFF

V: TRBV7-9
D: NA
J: TRBJ2-1
size: many
DNA: TGTGCCAGCAGCTTGGACGGTAACAATGAGCAGTTCTTC
CDR3: CASSLDGNNEQFF

V: TRBV7-6
D: NA
J: TRBJ2-7
size: few
DNA: TGTGCCAGCAGCTTAGGTCTGGCAGTAACCTACGAGCAGTACTTC
CDR3: CASSLGLAVTYEQYF

V: TRBV7-2
D: NA
J: TRBJ2-1
size: NA
DNA: TGTGCCAGCAGTCAAGACAGCATGATAGGGCAGTTCTTC
CDR3: CASSQDSMIGQFF

V: TRBV14
D: NA
J: TRBJ1-2
size: NA
DNA: TGTGCCAGCAGGGGCGGGGGCTATGGCTACACCTTC
CDR3: CASRGGGYGYTF

V: TRBV12-3/TRBV12-4
D: NA
J: TRBJ1-1
size: NA
DNA: TGTGCCAGCGCCCCGAGACGAGGGAACACTGAAGCTTTCTTT
CDR3: CASAPRRGNTEAFF

V: TRBV6-1
D: NA
J: TRBJ2-1
size: NA
DNA: TGTGCCAGCAGTGAAGCCAGGGTGGGATTCAATGAGCAGTTCTTC
CDR3: CASSEARVGFNEQFF

V: TRBV12-3/TRBV12-4
D: TRBD1
J: TRBJ1-2
size: few
DNA: TGTGCCAGCAGTTTCCGGGACAGGGTCGCCTATGGCTACACCTTC
CDR3: CASSFRDRVAYGYTF